The 25 T cell receptor beta chains given below trace back to one sample, sequenced in a study of Tregs in tolerant kidney transplant recipients. Produced via immunoSEQ multiplex PCR; TCRdb's table is partial and in-frame only. This repertoire includes under 40,000 clones. Sequencing used CD8+ T cells from blood, obtained before the transplant. Receptors were obtained from a human donor who received a combined kidney and bone marrow transplant.

The covered CDR3 bases are TGTGCCAGCAAAGGGCGGTTCCGGGAGCGGGCGGAGACC. Residues: CASKGRFRERAET. The entire CDR3 protein is CASKGRFRERAETQYF. The chain has TRBV28 and TRBJ2-5, with D perhaps matching TRBD2 (6 bases). The CDR3 end is not reached by the read, which stops 3 residues before it; the germline J gene fills it in. The CDR3 spans 16 residues. The germline V and J ends were trimmed by 7 bases and 5 bases, with 23 bases remaining between them. The V gene's germline CDR1 is MDHEN and CDR2 SYDVKM.

Comment on this clone: The CDR3 extends 3 residues past the end of the read, so its final part is completed from the germline J gene. The chain employs TRBV10-3 and TRBJ2-1, with 9 bases matching TRBD2. CDR1 is ENHRY and CDR2 is SYGVKD in the germline V gene. The CDR3 sequence is 17 residues long. The V and J ends lost 0 bases and 4 bases, in that order; junction bases with no gene match: 7. The DNA read from the CDR3 is TGTGCCATCAGTGAGTCTAGGGCTAGCGGGGATTACAATGAG. Protein product: CAISESRASGDYNE. In full, the CDR3 reads CAISESRASGDYNEQFF.

As concerns this clone: The sequenced fragment ends 3 residues before the CDR3 boundary, so the rest is inferred from the germline J gene. The rearrangement joins TRBV10-3 to TRBJ1-1; 8 nucleotides agree with TRBD1. With 4 bases clipped from V and 7 bases from J, the junction kept 5 bases outside the gene matches. The CDR3 runs to 13 residues. The germline gives CDR1 ENHRY, CDR2 SYGVKD. The sequenced part of the CDR3 DNA is TGTGCCATCAGTGGGACAGGGATTAGTGAA. It is translated as CAISGTGISE. The entire CDR3 protein is CAISGTGISEAFF.

In the case of this clone: The read ends 3 residues shy of where the CDR3 ends; the end is completed using the germline J gene. This chain uses TRBV12-3 or TRBV12-4 with TRBJ2-7, with 7 bases that match TRBD1. Trimming took 4 bases from V and 6 from J; bases not matched to a gene: 3. There are 12 residues in the CDR3. The part of the CDR3 DNA that was read is TGTGCCAGCAGTTGGACAGGAGTCGAG. This encodes CASSWTGVE. The whole CDR3 protein is CASSWTGVEQYF.

About this clone itself: The read comes to an end 3 residues before the CDR3 does, leaving the germline J gene to fill in the end. The rearrangement joins TRBV5-4 to TRBJ2-2; D possibly corresponds to TRBD1 (5 bases). From germline, CDR1 is SGHNT and CDR2 YYREEE (reference sequence). The CDR3 contains 13 residues. Trimming pared 3 bases from V and 6 bases from J, leaving 9 bases between. The DNA read from the CDR3 is TGTGCCAGCAGCTGGGGCCAGCCCGGGGAG. Protein sequence: CASSWGQPGE. The CDR3, in full, reads CASSWGQPGELFF.

Of note for this clone: The read stops 3 residues short of the end of the CDR3; the missing end is completed from the germline J gene. The V call is TRBV19, the J call TRBJ2-7; 7 bases agree with TRBD1. The ends lost 1 base at V and 3 bases at J; junction bases unmatched: 12. Germline V gene data show CDR1 as LNHDA and CDR2 as SQIVND (reference sequence). The CDR3 extends over 17 amino acids. The sequenced CDR3 bases are TGTGCCAGTAGTATAGTAGGGGACAGAAGCACCTACTACGAG. This codes for CASSIVGDRSTYYE. The complete CDR3 reads CASSIVGDRSTYYEQYF.

With respect to this clone: The DNA ends 3 residues before the CDR3 does, and the rest of the CDR3 is filled in from the germline J gene. The V call is TRBV30, the J call TRBJ2-3; D is unresolved. The V gene lost 2 bases and the J gene lost 1 base, with 7 bases spanning the gap. Germline V gene sequence: CDR1 GTSNPN, CDR2 SVGIG (reference sequence). This CDR3 contains 13 residues. Partial CDR3 DNA: TGTGCCTGGAGTAGACTGCGCACAGATACG. This gives the protein CAWSRLRTDT. Given in full, the CDR3 is CAWSRLRTDTQYF.

A remark on this clone: The read is 3 residues too short to cover the CDR3 end, so that end is filled in from the germline J gene. The chain has TRBV4-2 and TRBJ1-1, with no clear D. Germline V lookup: CDR1 LGHNA, CDR2 YNFKEQ. Between the trimmed V and J ends, which lost 5 bases and 2 bases, there was a span of 12 bases. The CDR3 is 14 residues long. The CDR3 sequence: CASSFQSDNTEAFF. CDR3 DNA, as far as it was read: TGTGCCAGCAGCTTTCAGTCCGATAACACTGAA.

A note on this clone: Read sequence stops 3 residues before the CDR3 end, and the germline J gene provides the missing end. The chain carries TRBV5-5 and TRBJ2-7; the D gene is possibly TRBD2 (5 bases). The CDR3 extends over 12 amino acids. Trimming removed 2 bases from V and 5 bases from J, with 8 bases in between. Germline CDR1 reads SGHKS; CDR2 reads YYEKEE (reference sequence). The sequenced CDR3 bases are TGTGCCAGCAGCTTAAGGACTGACGAG. Amino acid sequence: CASSLRTDE. In full, the CDR3 is CASSLRTDEQYF. The full variable domain, its missing parts supplied by reference TRBV5-5 and TRBJ2-7, is DAGVTQSPTHLIKTRGQQVTLRCSPISGHKSVSWYQQVLGQGPQFIFQYYEKEERGRGNFPDRFSARQFPNYSSELNVNALLLGDSALYLCASSLRTDEQYFGPGTRLTVT.

About this clone itself: The read ends 3 residues early relative to the CDR3; the germline J gene fills the gap. This sequence joins TRBV20-1 and TRBJ2-7, with TRBD2 matching 7 bases. V gave up 4 bases and J gave up 2 bases; unmatched junction bases: 14. This CDR3 contains 16 residues. Germline CDR1 reads DFQATT; CDR2 reads SNEGSKA (reference sequence). The CDR3 sequence: CSAIRVPPRGTYEQYF. The covered CDR3 bases are TGCAGTGCTATCAGGGTCCCCCCGCGGGGGACCTACGAG.

Points on this clone: The missing CDR3 end, 3 residues past where the read stops, is filled in from the germline J gene. This chain links TRBV20-1 with TRBJ2-1; 7 bases match TRBD2. The CDR3 contains 16 residues. Germline V gene lookup returns CDR1 DFQATT and CDR2 SNEGSKA (reference sequence). The V segment lost 1 base and the J segment 4 bases; nucleotides outside the gene matches: 10. This CDR3 is CSARGAAGASYNEQFF. The part of the CDR3 DNA that was read is TGCAGTGCTAGAGGGGCGGCGGGAGCCTCGTACAATGAG.

Concerning this clone: The read ends 3 residues before the CDR3 terminus; that terminus is restored from the germline J gene. The J gene is TRBJ1-1, the V gene TRBV7-6; D ambiguous. The germline gives CDR1 SGHVS, CDR2 FNYEAQ. The CDR3 length is 13 residues. Trimming removed 3 bases at V and 0 bases at J, with 5 bases between. The sequenced part of the CDR3 DNA is TGTGCCAGCAGCTTTAATCTGAACACTGAA. This encodes CASSFNLNTE. The whole CDR3 protein is CASSFNLNTEAFF.

A note on this clone: The CDR3 goes on 3 residues after the read ends, and that part is filled in from the germline J gene. The chain uses TRBV10-3 and TRBJ1-1; D perhaps matches TRBD1 (5 bases). Germline CDR1 and CDR2: ENHRY and SYGVKD. There are 13 residues in the CDR3. V was shortened by 7 bases and J by 4 bases, with 13 bases between the two germline ends. The CDR3: CAITQPGGTEAFF. The CDR3 DNA, read in part, is TGTGCCATCACACAGCCGGGGGGCACTGAA.

In regard to this clone: The CDR3 is cut off 3 residues early in the read; its end comes from the germline J gene. This chain links TRBV19 with TRBJ1-6, with 9 bases lining up with TRBD1. The CDR3 extends over 14 amino acids. With 6 bases clipped from V and 7 bases from J, the junction kept 4 bases outside the gene matches. Looked up from germline, CDR1 is LNHDA and CDR2 is SQIVND (reference sequence). The CDR3 loop is CASRTTGGNSPLHF. CDR3 DNA, as far as it was read: TGTGCCAGTAGGACGACAGGGGGGAATTCACCC.

Concerning this clone itself: The DNA ends 3 residues before the CDR3 does, and the rest of the CDR3 is filled in from the germline J gene. The V and J genes are TRBV20-1 and TRBJ1-5; TRBD1 matches at 9 bases. Trimming took 3 bases from V and 3 from J; bases not matched to a gene: 6. The CDR3 is made up of 15 amino acids. Germline CDR1 reads DFQATT; CDR2 reads SNEGSKA (reference sequence). The CDR3: CSARGGTGNNQPQHF. The sequenced part of the CDR3 DNA is TGCAGTGCTAGGGGGGGGACAGGGAACAATCAGCCC.

Comments on this clone: The CDR3 end lies 3 residues beyond the end of the read and is filled in from the germline J gene. The chain uses TRBV20-1 and TRBJ2-7, with D possibly being TRBD2 (6 bases). Trimming took off 5 bases at V and 6 bases at J, with 23 bases between the two ends. The CDR3 extends over 15 amino acids. Germline V gene sequence: CDR1 DFQATT, CDR2 SNEGSKA (reference sequence). The CDR3 DNA, read in part, is TGCAGTGCTCTTCCTCCGGGGGAGACCCCCCGCGAG. Translation gives CSALPPGETPRE. The complete CDR3 protein is CSALPPGETPREQYF.

The DNA read from the CDR3 is TGTGCCAGCAGTGCGACAGGGGACTATGGC. This gives the protein CASSATGDYG. The whole CDR3 reads CASSATGDYGYTF. The V call is TRBV12-3 or TRBV12-4, the J call TRBJ1-2, with 8 positions matching TRBD1. Read sequence stops 3 residues before the CDR3 end, and the germline J gene provides the missing end. The CDR3 extends over 13 amino acids. Trimming removed 5 bases from V and 3 bases from J; junction bases left unmatched: 2.

Note on this clone: Read data end 3 residues before the CDR3 end; the end is taken from the germline J gene. The chain is built from TRBV6-2 or TRBV6-3 and TRBJ1-5, with D maybe TRBD1 (6 bases). The CDR3 totals 16 residues. The germline V gene has CDR1 MNHEY and CDR2 SVGEGT. V was trimmed by 3 bases and J by 7 bases, leaving 19 bases between them. CDR3 sequence: CASSYQYTGLRQPQHF. The CDR3 bases that were read are TGTGCCAGCAGTTATCAATATACAGGGCTTAGGCAGCCC.

In the case of this clone: The read falls 3 residues short of the CDR3 end, and the missing part is taken from the germline J gene. This chain uses TRBV30 with TRBJ2-1; D unresolved. Germline-derived CDR1 and CDR2 are GTSNPN and SVGIG (reference sequence). V lost 3 bases to trimming and J lost 5 bases, with 5 bases between them. This CDR3 has 11 amino acids. CDR3: CAWRQNNEQFF. The part of the CDR3 DNA that was read is TGTGCCTGGAGGCAGAACAATGAG.

A remark on this clone: The missing CDR3 end, 3 residues past where the read stops, is filled in from the germline J gene. The V and J genes are TRBV30 and TRBJ2-3; 7 bases align to TRBD1. The length of the CDR3 is 16 residues. J was trimmed by 0 bases and V by 2 bases; bases with no gene match: 8. Germline lookup yields CDR1 GTSNPN and CDR2 SVGIG (reference sequence). The CDR3 sequence: CAWSTGTVSSTDTQYF. Incomplete CDR3 DNA: TGTGCCTGGAGTACCGGGACAGTTTCTAGCACAGATACG. The whole variable domain, filled in from reference TRBV30 and TRBJ2-3, reads SQTIHQWPATLVQPVGSPLSLECTVEGTSNPNLYWYRQAAGRGLQLLFYSVGIGQISSEVPQNLSASRPQDRQFILSSKKLLLSDSGFYLCAWSTGTVSSTDTQYFGPGTRLTVL.

Details on this clone: The read ends 3 residues early relative to the CDR3; the germline J gene fills the gap. This chain connects TRBV19 to TRBJ1-1; 12 bases agree with TRBD1. Trimming took 4 bases from V and 0 from J; bases not matched to a gene: 9. CDR1 LNHDA and CDR2 SQIVND come from the germline V gene (reference sequence). The CDR3 totals 18 residues. The sequenced part of the CDR3 DNA is TGTGCCAGTAGTACCCAAGGGACAGGGGGCTACATGAACACTGAA. Translation gives CASSTQGTGGYMNTE. The entire CDR3 sequence reads CASSTQGTGGYMNTEAFF. Supplemented by reference TRBV19 and TRBJ1-1, the full variable domain reads DGGITQSPKYLFRKEGQNVTLSCEQNLNHDAMYWYRQDPGQGLRLIYYSQIVNDFQKGDIAEGYSVSREKKESFPLTVTSAQKNPTAFYLCASSTQGTGGYMNTEAFFGQGTRLTVV.

On this clone: A read error may produce the germline difference seen at one junction end. The CDR3 goes on 3 residues after the read ends, and that part is filled in from the germline J gene. The J gene is TRBJ2-7, the V gene TRBV7-3; 7 bases align to TRBD2. CDR1 is SGHTA and CDR2 is FQGTGA in the germline V gene. The CDR3 spans 15 residues. The part of the CDR3 DNA that was read is TGTGCCAGCAGCGTAACGGGACTACACCCATACGAG. As protein: CASSVTGLHPYE. The complete CDR3 protein is CASSVTGLHPYEQYF.

Turning to this clone: The read comes to an end 3 residues before the CDR3 does, leaving the germline J gene to fill in the end. The chain couples TRBV29-1 to TRBJ1-1, with TRBD1 matching over 9 bases. CDR3 length equals 16 residues. Germline trimming cut 3 bases from V and 4 bases from J; bases unmatched to any gene: 12. CDR1 and CDR2 (germline): SQVTM, ANQGSEA. The sequenced part of the CDR3 DNA is TGCAGCGTTGAGGACTTAGGGGACAGGGTATCCACTGAA. It codes for CSVEDLGDRVSTE. The CDR3 as a whole reads CSVEDLGDRVSTEAFF.

In regard to this clone: The read halts 3 residues ahead of the CDR3 end, with the missing end drawn from the germline J gene. The rearrangement uses TRBV19 and TRBJ2-5, with 8 bases matching TRBD2. Germline V CDR1 and CDR2: LNHDA, SQIVND (reference sequence). This CDR3 is 14 amino acids long. The V and J ends lost 3 bases and 5 bases, in that order; junction bases with no gene match: 5. The CDR3 DNA, read in part, is TGTGCCAGTAGTATTAGCGGGATGGGTGAGACC. This gives the protein CASSISGMGET. The CDR3 in full is CASSISGMGETQYF.

Notes on this clone: From the germline J gene comes the end of the CDR3, since the read stops 3 residues before it. This chain links TRBV19 with TRBJ1-5; unclear D gene. The CDR3 consists of 15 residues. Trimming removed 2 bases from V and 4 bases from J, with 12 bases in between. Germline CDR1 reads LNHDA; CDR2 reads SQIVND (reference sequence). The sequenced CDR3 bases are TGTGCCAGTAGTATAAATTCGGACTTTAATCAGCCC. Translating gives CASSINSDFNQP. The whole CDR3 protein is CASSINSDFNQPQHF.